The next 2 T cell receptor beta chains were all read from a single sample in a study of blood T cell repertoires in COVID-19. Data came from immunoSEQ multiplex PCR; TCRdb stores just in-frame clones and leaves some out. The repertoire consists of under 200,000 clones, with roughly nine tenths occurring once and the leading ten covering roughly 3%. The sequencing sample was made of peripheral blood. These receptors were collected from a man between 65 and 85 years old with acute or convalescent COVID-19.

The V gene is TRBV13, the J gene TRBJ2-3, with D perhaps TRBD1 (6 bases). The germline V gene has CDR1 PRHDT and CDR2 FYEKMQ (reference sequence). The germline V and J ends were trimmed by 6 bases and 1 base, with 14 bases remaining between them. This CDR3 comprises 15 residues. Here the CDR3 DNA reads TGTGCCAGCAGTCCGGACAGCGGAGGCACAGATACGCAGTATTTT. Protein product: CASSPDSGGTDTQYF.

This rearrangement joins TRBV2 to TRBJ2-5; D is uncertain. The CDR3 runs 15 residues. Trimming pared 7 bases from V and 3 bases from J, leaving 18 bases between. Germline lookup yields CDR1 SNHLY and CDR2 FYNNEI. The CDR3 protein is CASNSGGAPEETQYF. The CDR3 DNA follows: TGTGCCAGCAATTCCGGCGGCGCTCCGGAAGAGACCCAGTACTTC.